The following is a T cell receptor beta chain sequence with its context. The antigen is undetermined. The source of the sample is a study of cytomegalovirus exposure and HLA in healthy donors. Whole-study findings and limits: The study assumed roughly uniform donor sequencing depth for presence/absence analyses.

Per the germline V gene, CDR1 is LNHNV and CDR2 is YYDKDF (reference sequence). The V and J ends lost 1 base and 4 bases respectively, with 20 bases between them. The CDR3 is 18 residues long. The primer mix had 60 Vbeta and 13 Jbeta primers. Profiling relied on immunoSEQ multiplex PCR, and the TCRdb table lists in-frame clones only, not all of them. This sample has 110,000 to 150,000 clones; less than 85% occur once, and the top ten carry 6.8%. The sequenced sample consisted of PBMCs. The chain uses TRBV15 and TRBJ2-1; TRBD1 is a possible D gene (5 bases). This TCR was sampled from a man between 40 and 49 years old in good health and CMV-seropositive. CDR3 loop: CATSRVGPLGAVYNEQFF. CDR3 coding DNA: TGTGCCACCAGCAGAGTAGGGCCGTTAGGGGCCGTATACAATGAGCAGTTCTTC.